The following is a TCR beta chain sequence with its context. Its cognate antigen is unknown. The sample comes from a study of T cell repertoires in cytomegalovirus infection. Trimming removed 1 base from V and 3 bases from J, with 16 bases in between. Germline-derived CDR1 and CDR2 are SGHTA and FQGNSA. This CDR3 has 17 amino acids. TCRdb redid the calling of the reads with MiXCR, one entry per CDR3 protein. The sample lists hundreds of thousands of distinct CDR3 sequences; approximately 40% were seen once. The sequenced sample was cultured PBMCs, obtained from culture after CMV antigen stimulation. The receptor's source is a human donor in good health (CMV status not recorded). Some clones in this sample may be carry-over from other donors' samples. The chain links TRBV7-2 to TRBJ1-3; D possibly corresponds to TRBD1 (6 bases). CDR3 sequence: CASSLGGGSVFGNTIYF. For the CDR3, the DNA is TGTGCCAGCAGCTTAGGTGGGGGCTCGGTTTTTGGAAACACCATATATTTT. Combining the CDR3 with reference TRBV7-2 and TRBJ1-3 gives the whole variable domain GAGVSQSPSNKVTEKGKDVELRCDPISGHTALYWYRQSLGQGLEFLIYFQGNSAPDKSGLPSDRFSAERTGGSVSTLTIQRTQQEDSAVYLCASSLGGGSVFGNTIYFGEGSWLTVV.